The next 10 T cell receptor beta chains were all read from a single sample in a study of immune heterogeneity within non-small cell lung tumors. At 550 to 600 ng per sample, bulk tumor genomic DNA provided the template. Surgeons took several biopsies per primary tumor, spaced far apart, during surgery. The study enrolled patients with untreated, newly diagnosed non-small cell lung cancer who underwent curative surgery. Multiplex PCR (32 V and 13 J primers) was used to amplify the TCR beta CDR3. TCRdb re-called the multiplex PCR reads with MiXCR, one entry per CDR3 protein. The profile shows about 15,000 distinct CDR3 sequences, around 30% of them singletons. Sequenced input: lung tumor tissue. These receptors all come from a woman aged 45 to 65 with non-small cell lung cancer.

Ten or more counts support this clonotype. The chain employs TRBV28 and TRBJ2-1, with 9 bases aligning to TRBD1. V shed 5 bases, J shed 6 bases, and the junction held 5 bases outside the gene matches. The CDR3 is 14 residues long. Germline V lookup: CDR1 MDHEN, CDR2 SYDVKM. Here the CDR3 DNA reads TGTGCCAGCAGTGCGGGACAGGGTCTCAATGAGCAGTTCTTC. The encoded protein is CASSAGQGLNEQFF.

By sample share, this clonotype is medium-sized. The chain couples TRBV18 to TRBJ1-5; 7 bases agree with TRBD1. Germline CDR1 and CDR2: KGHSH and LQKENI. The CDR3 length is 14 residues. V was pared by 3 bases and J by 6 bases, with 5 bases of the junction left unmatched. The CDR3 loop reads CASSPRGGPQPQHF. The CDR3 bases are TGTGCCAGCTCACCTCGAGGGGGCCCTCAGCCCCAGCATTTT.

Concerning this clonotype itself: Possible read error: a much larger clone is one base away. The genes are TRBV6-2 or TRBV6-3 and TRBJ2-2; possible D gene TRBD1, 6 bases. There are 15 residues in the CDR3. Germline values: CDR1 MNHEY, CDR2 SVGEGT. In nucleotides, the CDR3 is TGTGCCAGCAGTGGAGTACAGGGTTACACCGGGGAGCTGCTTTTT. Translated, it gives CASSGVQGYTGELLF.

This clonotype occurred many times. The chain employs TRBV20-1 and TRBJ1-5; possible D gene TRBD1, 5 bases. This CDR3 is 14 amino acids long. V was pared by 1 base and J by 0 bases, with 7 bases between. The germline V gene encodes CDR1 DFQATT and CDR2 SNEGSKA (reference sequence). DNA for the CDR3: TGCAGTGCTAGAGCAGGGAATAGCAATCAGCCCCAGCATTTT. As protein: CSARAGNSNQPQHF.

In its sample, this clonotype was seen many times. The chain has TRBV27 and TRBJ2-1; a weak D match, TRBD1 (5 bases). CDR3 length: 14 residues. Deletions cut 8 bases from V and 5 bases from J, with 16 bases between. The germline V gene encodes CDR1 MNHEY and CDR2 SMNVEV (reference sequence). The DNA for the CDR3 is TGTGCCAGCGATGGATTCGACAGAGACAATGAGCAGTTCTTC. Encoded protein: CASDGFDRDNEQFF.

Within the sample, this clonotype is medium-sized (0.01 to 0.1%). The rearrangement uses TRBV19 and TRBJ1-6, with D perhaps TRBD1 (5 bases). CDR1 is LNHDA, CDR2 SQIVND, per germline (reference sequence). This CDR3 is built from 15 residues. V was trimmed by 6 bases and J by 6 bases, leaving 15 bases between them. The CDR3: CASRFTGSGNSPLHF. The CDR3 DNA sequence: TGTGCCAGTAGGTTCACAGGTTCGGGTAATTCACCCCTCCACTTT.

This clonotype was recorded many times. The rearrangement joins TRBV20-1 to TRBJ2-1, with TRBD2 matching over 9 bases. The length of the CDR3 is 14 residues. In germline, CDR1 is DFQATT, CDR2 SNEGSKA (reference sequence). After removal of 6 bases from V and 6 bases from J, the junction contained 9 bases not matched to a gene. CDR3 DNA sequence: TGCAGTGCCCCGACCCCTAGCGGGACCAATGAGCAGTTCTTC. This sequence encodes CSAPTPSGTNEQFF.

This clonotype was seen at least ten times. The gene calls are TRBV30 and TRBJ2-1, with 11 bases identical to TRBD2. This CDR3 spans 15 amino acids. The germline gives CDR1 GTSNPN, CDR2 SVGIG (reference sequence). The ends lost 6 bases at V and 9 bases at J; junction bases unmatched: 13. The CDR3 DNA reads TGTGCCTGCAGTCGGGGAACTAGCGGGAGCGGTGAGCAGTTCTTC. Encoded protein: CACSRGTSGSGEQFF.

The CDR3 sequence is CASTPPGLAGSTDTQYF. The CDR3, as DNA: TGTGCCAGTACCCCCCCCGGACTAGCGGGAAGCACAGATACGCAGTATTTT. This rearrangement joins TRBV19 to TRBJ2-3, with 12 bases fitting TRBD2. Trimming took 7 bases from V and 0 from J; bases not matched to a gene: 8. CDR1 LNHDA and CDR2 SQIVND come from the germline V gene (reference sequence). The CDR3 length is 17 residues.

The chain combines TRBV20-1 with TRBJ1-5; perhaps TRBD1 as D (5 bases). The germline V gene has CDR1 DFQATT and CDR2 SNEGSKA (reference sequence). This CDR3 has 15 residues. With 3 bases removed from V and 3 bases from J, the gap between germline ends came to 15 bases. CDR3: CSARDTYGPNQPQHF. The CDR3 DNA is TGCAGTGCTAGGGACACCTACGGACCCAATCAGCCCCAGCATTTT.